This TCR beta chain was observed in a study of patients and donors after allogeneic stem cell transplantation (dated by TCRdb to 2020 to 2021). The library was built by means of RT-PCR. The instrument was a NextSeq 550. The public sequencing data were trimmed at Q25 with fastp and processed into clonotypes with MiXCR by TCRdb, which kept only in-frame beta chains. Identical CDR3 proteins give one entry, which carries the most common genes and DNA. Here the sample has fewer than 500,000 distinct CDR3 sequences; 16% occur a single time. Around 6.8% of the sample belongs to the ten largest clones. The CDR3 holds 16 amino acids from the cysteine to the phenylalanine. CDR3 DNA only is kept here, 48 bases in frame from base 1. V is cut back by 5 bases and J by 4 bases, with 7 bases in the junction unmatched. This clonotype was picked up a small number of times. Its specific antigen is unknown. No base quality values were provided; no much bigger clone lies one nucleotide off.

The rearranged segments are TRBV12-3 or TRBV12-4 and TRBJ2-5; the junction holds 13 bases that match TRBD2. The TCR was taken from a human donor who was either an allogeneic HSCT recipient or a stem cell or donor lymphocyte infusion donor (not recorded which). It is not recorded whose cells these are; they may come from a transplant donor. The sequencing input was blood, either unsorted or a sorted T cell fraction (not recorded which). The CDR3 corresponds to CASSPWTSGRTETQYF. The DNA sequence follows: TGTGCCAGCAGTCCTTGGACTAGCGGGAGAACAGAGACCCAGTACTTC.